This T cell receptor beta chain came from a study of cytomegalovirus exposure and HLA in healthy donors. About the study: Researchers previously reported finding about 110 million unique TCR beta sequences from around 200 million T cells.

Everyone who donated was a healthy bone marrow donor. Each donor was nominally healthy when sampled (though unrecorded immune exposures were likely). Use of 60 Vbeta and 13 Jbeta primers characterized the PCR. Original data processing: A later analysis counted 70 million to 85 million unique TCR beta chains, some 11 million shared. Repertoires were generated with immunoSEQ multiplex PCR, while TCRdb's copy carries only in-frame clones and drops some. The DNA gave D and trimming, while V, J and clone size come from that table. In all, the sample yields about 46,000 clones. The length of the CDR3 is 17 residues. CDR1 and CDR2 from the germline V gene are LNHNV and YYDKDF (reference sequence). The trim removed 4 bases at V and 3 bases at J, leaving 11 bases unmatched.

This TCR was sampled from a woman in her 40s in good health and CMV-seronegative. The sample comprised PBMCs. The J gene is TRBJ2-1, the V gene TRBV15, with 8 bases lining up with TRBD2. The CDR3, as DNA: TGTGCCACCAGCATATATGGGAGTAGCGGGGACTACAATGAGCAGTTCTTC. Its translation: CATSIYGSSGDYNEQFF.